Shown below are 18 T cell receptor beta chains from a single sample sequenced in a study of cytomegalovirus exposure and HLA in healthy donors. This PCR relied on a set of 60 Vbeta primers and 13 Jbeta primers. Profiling relied on immunoSEQ multiplex PCR, and the TCRdb table lists in-frame clones only, not all of them. The sample yields roughly 140,000 clones, around 81% seen once. Specimen: PBMCs. The origin of the receptors is a man aged 35 to 55 in good health and CMV-seropositive.

J is TRBJ1-3 and V is TRBV18, with D maybe TRBD1 (5 bases). Germline V gene sequence: CDR1 KGHSH, CDR2 LQKENI. V lost 3 bases and J lost 0, with 12 bases in between. This CDR3 contains 16 residues. For the CDR3, the DNA is TGTGCCAGCTCACCGGGGGGGACCCTCTCTGGAAACACCATATATTTT. It is translated as CASSPGGTLSGNTIYF.

CDR3 in DNA: TGTGCCAGCAGTGGCTGGGGGGACACTGAAGCTTTCTTT. Translating it yields CASSGWGDTEAFF. This chain joins TRBV6-1 and TRBJ1-1; the D gene is possibly TRBD1 (5 bases). The CDR3 extends over 13 amino acids. V was clipped by 4 bases and J by 3 bases, with 9 bases between them. Germline loops: CDR1 MNHNS, CDR2 SASEGT.

This clone turned up a few times. The CDR3 spells CASSWGRREADTQYF. The CDR3 bases are TGTGCCAGCAGTTGGGGGCGCCGGGAGGCAGATACGCAGTATTTT. This chain uses TRBV6-5 with TRBJ2-3; possible D gene TRBD2, 7 bases. Germline CDR1 MNHEY, CDR2 SVGAGI. Trimming stripped 4 bases from V and 4 bases from J, with 15 bases between. This CDR3 is 15 amino acids long.

The V call is TRBV30, the J call TRBJ2-3, with 8 positions matching TRBD2. With 0 bases clipped from V and 2 bases from J, the junction kept 4 bases outside the gene matches. This CDR3 spans 15 amino acids. Germline-derived CDR1 and CDR2 are GTSNPN and SVGIG (reference sequence). In DNA, the CDR3 is TGTGCCTGGAGTGTTGGAGCGGGAGCCACAGATACGCAGTATTTT. This gives the protein CAWSVGAGATDTQYF.

This chain joins TRBV19 and TRBJ1-2; D perhaps matches TRBD1 (5 bases). Germline assignment: CDR1 LNHDA and CDR2 SQIVND (reference sequence). The germline V and J ends were trimmed by 10 bases and 4 bases, with 16 bases remaining between them. This CDR3 is 13 amino acids long. CDR3 coding DNA: TGTGCCACCGCGGGACGGGGAAGCTATGGCTACACCTTC. It yields the protein CATAGRGSYGYTF.

This sequence joins TRBV2 and TRBJ2-7; TRBD1 agrees at 12 bases. V shed 5 bases and J 6 bases; nucleotides not matched to a gene: 11. This CDR3 spans 16 amino acids. Germline V gene lookup returns CDR1 SNHLY and CDR2 FYNNEI. Here the CDR3 DNA reads TGTGCCAGCAGTATACTTCCGGGACAGGGGGCAGGCGAGCAGTACTTC. Protein product: CASSILPGQGAGEQYF. Looking up the rest from reference TRBV2 and TRBJ2-7 gives the full variable domain: EPEVTQTPSHQVTQMGQEVILRCVPISNHLYFYWYRQILGQKVEFLVSFYNNEISEKSEIFDDQFSVERPDGSNFTLKIRSTKLEDSAMYFCASSILPGQGAGEQYFGPGTRLTVT.

The chain carries TRBV5-4 and TRBJ1-2; D perhaps matches TRBD1 (5 bases). Between the trimmed V and J ends, which lost 0 bases and 4 bases, there was a span of 16 bases. Per the germline V gene, CDR1 is SGHNT and CDR2 is YYREEE (reference sequence). CDR3 length: 16 residues. CDR3 DNA: TGTGCCAGCAGCTTGGGGGGGGATGCGGGTCGCTATGGCTACACCTTC. It translates to CASSLGGDAGRYGYTF. Using reference TRBV5-4 and TRBJ1-2 for the parts outside the CDR3, the full variable domain is ETGVTQSPTHLIKTRGQQVTLRCSSQSGHNTVSWYQQALGQGPQFIFQYYREEENGRGNFPPRFSGLQFPNYSSELNVNALELDDSALYLCASSLGGDAGRYGYTFGSGTRLTVV.

This chain joins TRBV19 and TRBJ2-1; D gene unclear. The CDR3 is made up of 13 amino acids. Germline CDR1 LNHDA, CDR2 SQIVND (reference sequence). Deletions cut 1 base from V and 5 bases from J, with 6 bases between. The CDR3 sequence: CASSIASNNEQFF. CDR3 coding DNA: TGTGCCAGTAGTATAGCTAGTAACAATGAGCAGTTCTTC. Based on the CDR3 plus reference TRBV19 and TRBJ2-1, the full variable domain is DGGITQSPKYLFRKEGQNVTLSCEQNLNHDAMYWYRQDPGQGLRLIYYSQIVNDFQKGDIAEGYSVSREKKESFPLTVTSAQKNPTAFYLCASSIASNNEQFFGPGTRLTVL.

The J gene is TRBJ2-7, the V gene TRBV27, with 10 bases lining up with TRBD1. J lost 2 bases, V lost 6 bases, and 7 bases had no gene match. From germline, CDR1 is MNHEY and CDR2 SMNVEV (reference sequence). CDR3 size: 15 residues. This CDR3 reads CASSRTGTGAYEQYF. The CDR3 DNA follows: TGTGCCAGCAGCCGTACTGGGACAGGGGCCTACGAGCAGTACTTC.

V gene TRBV15 combines with J gene TRBJ1-4, with TRBD1 as a possible D gene (6 bases). V shed 6 bases and J shed 11 bases, with 19 bases lying between them. Germline V CDR1 and CDR2: LNHNV, YYDKDF (reference sequence). This CDR3 contains 14 residues. The CDR3: CATRETGLPGKLFF. The CDR3 DNA reads TGTGCCACCAGGGAAACAGGGCTCCCAGGGAAACTGTTTTTT.

This clone was seen only a few times. The gene calls are TRBV5-1 and TRBJ2-4; 8 nucleotides match TRBD2. CDR3 length: 16 amino acids. Germline lookup yields CDR1 SGHRS and CDR2 YFSETQ. With 4 bases clipped from V and 1 base from J, the junction kept 7 bases outside the gene matches. Written as DNA, the CDR3 is TGCGCCAGCAGCCCGAGAGCGGGGGACGCCAAAAACATTCAGTACTTC. Translated, it gives CASSPRAGDAKNIQYF.

The V call is TRBV27, the J call TRBJ1-2, with D maybe TRBD1 (6 bases). Germline V CDR1 and CDR2: MNHEY, SMNVEV (reference sequence). The CDR3 covers 18 residues. Trimming removed 2 bases from V and 0 bases from J, with 19 bases in between. The CDR3 loop is CASSLRQGQPPSNYGYTF. CDR3 sequence (DNA): TGTGCCAGCAGTTTAAGGCAGGGGCAACCCCCCTCTAACTATGGCTACACCTTC.

This chain uses TRBV5-1 with TRBJ2-1; TRBD2 matches 11 bases. This CDR3 is 16 amino acids long. With V trimmed by 1 base and J by 6 bases, 6 bases remained unmatched. Per germline, CDR1 SGHRS and CDR2 YFSETQ. The CDR3 DNA sequence: TGCGCCAGCAGCTTGTTAGCGGGAGGGTCTTCCAATGAGCAGTTCTTC. Protein sequence: CASSLLAGGSSNEQFF.

This sequence joins TRBV5-4 and TRBJ2-1; 9 positions match TRBD2. The J segment lost 8 bases and the V segment lost 4 bases, leaving 10 bases of the junction unmatched. Looked up from germline, CDR1 is SGHNT and CDR2 is YYREEE (reference sequence). This CDR3 region has 15 residues. DNA for the CDR3: TGTGCCAGCAGCCGTCTAGGGACTAGCCGGGATGAGCAGTTCTTC. Residues: CASSRLGTSRDEQFF.

This clone came up once. V is TRBV28 and J is TRBJ2-1; a possible D gene is TRBD2 (5 bases). Trimming took off 4 bases at V and 3 bases at J, with 16 bases between the two ends. The CDR3 is 16 residues long. Germline CDR1 MDHEN, CDR2 SYDVKM. CDR3 DNA: TGTGCCAGCAGTTCCCTGCTTGCCGGGGTCTACAATGAGCAGTTCTTC. Translated, it gives CASSSLLAGVYNEQFF.

This chain uses TRBV5-1 with TRBJ2-1; 9 bases line up with TRBD1. Per the germline V gene, CDR1 is SGHRS and CDR2 is YFSETQ. V dropped 4 bases and J dropped 4; count of bases not matched to a gene: 12. The CDR3 is 17 residues long. The CDR3 region is CASSLGQGGFGYNEQFF. CDR3 nucleotide sequence: TGCGCCAGCAGCCTGGGACAGGGAGGCTTCGGTTACAATGAGCAGTTCTTC.

The chain employs TRBV25-1 and TRBJ2-1, with TRBD1 matching over 7 bases. J gave up 0 bases and V 6 bases, and 5 bases lay outside the gene matches. The germline gives CDR1 MGHDK, CDR2 SYGVNS. The CDR3 is 15 residues long. CDR3 sequence reads: CASRGDSRSYNEQFF. CDR3 nucleotide sequence: TGTGCCAGCAGGGGGGACAGCCGCTCCTACAATGAGCAGTTCTTC.

This clone was observed a single time. The gene calls are TRBV6-1 and TRBJ1-5, with 11 bases aligning to TRBD1. The CDR3 extends over 15 amino acids. J lost 1 base, V lost 5 bases, and 1 base had no gene match. Germline CDR1 MNHNS, CDR2 SASEGT. The CDR3 nucleotides read TGTGCCAGCAGTTGGACAGGGGGCAGCAATCAGCCCCAGCATTTT. The encoded protein is CASSWTGGSNQPQHF.